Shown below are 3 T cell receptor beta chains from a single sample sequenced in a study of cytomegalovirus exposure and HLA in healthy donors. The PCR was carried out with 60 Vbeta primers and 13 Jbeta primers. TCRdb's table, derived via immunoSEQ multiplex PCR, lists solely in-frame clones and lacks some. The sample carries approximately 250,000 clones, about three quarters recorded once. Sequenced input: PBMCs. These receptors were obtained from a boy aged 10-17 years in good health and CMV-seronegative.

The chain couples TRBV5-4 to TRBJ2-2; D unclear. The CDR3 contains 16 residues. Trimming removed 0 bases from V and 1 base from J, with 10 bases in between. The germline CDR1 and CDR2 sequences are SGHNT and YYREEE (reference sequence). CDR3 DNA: TGTGCCAGCAGCTTGGGAGATACCCTGAACACCGGGGAGCTGTTTTTT. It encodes CASSLGDTLNTGELFF.

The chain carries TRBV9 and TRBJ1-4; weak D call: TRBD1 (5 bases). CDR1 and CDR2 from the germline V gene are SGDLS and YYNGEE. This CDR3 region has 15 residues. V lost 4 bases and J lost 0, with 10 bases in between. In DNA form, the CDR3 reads TGTGCCAGCAGCTTGACAGTTGCAACTAATGAAAAACTGTTTTTT. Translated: CASSLTVATNEKLFF. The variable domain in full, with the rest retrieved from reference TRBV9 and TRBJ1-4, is DSGVTQTPKHLITATGQRVTLRCSPRSGDLSVYWYQQSLDQGLQFLIQYYNGEERAKGNILERFSAQQFPDLHSELNLSSLELGDSALYFCASSLTVATNEKLFFGSGTQLSVL.

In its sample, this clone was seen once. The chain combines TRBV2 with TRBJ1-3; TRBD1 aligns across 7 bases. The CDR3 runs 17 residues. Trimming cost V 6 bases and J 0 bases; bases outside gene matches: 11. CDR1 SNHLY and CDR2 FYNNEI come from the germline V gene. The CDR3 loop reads CASSWTGQGRSGNTIYF. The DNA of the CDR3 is TGTGCCAGCAGCTGGACAGGCCAGGGCCGCTCTGGAAACACCATATATTTT.